This T cell receptor beta chain was captured in a study of cytomegalovirus exposure and HLA in healthy donors. Turning to the study itself: Sequencing of about 179 million T cells in an earlier analysis found around 110 million unique TCR beta sequences.

In germline, CDR1 is SGDLS, CDR2 YYNGEE. The CDR3 contains 14 residues. V shed 0 bases, J shed 2 bases, and the junction held 0 bases outside the gene matches. A word on this clone: Its matching antigen is unknown.

PCR amplification relied on 60 Vbeta primers (plus 13 Jbeta primers). The assay was immunoSEQ multiplex PCR, and TCRdb's table has in-frame clones only and misses some. The sample has some 130,000 clones, 55% to 75% seen once; the top ten hold over 1.5%. Study-wide results and limits: CMV serostatus stood as the only immune exposure information on hand. TCR beta chains numbering 164 were designated cytomegalovirus-associated. Prior analysis indicated that the majority of TCR beta V segments exhibited productivity approximately 87% or approximately 30% of the time.

The source of this sequence is a man aged 30 to 45 in good health and CMV-seropositive. Sequenced input: PBMCs. The genes are TRBV9 and TRBJ2-5; 8 bases line up with TRBD2. The CDR3: CASSVAGGQETQYF. The CDR3 DNA reads TGTGCCAGCAGCGTAGCGGGAGGGCAAGAGACCCAGTACTTC.